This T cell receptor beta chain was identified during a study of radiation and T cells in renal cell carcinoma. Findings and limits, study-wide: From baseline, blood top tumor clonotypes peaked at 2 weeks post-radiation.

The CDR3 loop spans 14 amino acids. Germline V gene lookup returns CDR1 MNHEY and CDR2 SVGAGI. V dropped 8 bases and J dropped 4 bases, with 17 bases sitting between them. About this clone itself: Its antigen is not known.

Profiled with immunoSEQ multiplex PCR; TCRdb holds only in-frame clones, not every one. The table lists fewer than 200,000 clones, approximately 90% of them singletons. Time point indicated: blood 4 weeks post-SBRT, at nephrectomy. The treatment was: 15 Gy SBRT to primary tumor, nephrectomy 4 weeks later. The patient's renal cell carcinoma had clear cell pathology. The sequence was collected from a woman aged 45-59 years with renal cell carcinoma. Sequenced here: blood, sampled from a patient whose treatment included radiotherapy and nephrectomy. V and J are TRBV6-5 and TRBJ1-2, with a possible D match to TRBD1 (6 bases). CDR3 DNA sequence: TGTGCCAGCGCCGTTGAGGGGGGGGGCTATGGCTACACCTTC. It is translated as CASAVEGGGYGYTF.